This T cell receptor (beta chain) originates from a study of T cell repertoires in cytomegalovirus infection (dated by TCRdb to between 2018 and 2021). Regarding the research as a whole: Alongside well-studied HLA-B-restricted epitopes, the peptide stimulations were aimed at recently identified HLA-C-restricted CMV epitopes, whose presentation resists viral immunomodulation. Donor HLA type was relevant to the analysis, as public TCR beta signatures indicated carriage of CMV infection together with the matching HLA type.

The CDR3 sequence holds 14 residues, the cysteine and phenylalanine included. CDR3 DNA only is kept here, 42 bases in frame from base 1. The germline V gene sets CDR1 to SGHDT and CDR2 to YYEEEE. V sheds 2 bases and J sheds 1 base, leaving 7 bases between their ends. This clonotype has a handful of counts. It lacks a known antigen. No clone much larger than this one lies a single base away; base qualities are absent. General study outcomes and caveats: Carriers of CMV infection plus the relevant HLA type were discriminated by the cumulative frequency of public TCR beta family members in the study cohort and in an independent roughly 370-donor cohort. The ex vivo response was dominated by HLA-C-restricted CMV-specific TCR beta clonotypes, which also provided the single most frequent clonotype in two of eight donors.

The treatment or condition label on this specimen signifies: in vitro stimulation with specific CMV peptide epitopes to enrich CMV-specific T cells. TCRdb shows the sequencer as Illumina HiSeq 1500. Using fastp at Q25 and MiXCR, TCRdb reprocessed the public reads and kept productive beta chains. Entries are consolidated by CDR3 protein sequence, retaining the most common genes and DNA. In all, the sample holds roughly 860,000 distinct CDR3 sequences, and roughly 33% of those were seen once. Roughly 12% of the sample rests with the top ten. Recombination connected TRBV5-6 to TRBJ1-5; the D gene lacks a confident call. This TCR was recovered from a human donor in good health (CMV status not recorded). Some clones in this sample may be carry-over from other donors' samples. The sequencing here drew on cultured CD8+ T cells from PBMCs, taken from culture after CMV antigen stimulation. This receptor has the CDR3 CASSFKRSNQPQHF. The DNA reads TGTGCCAGCAGCTTCAAACGGAGCAATCAGCCCCAGCATTTT.